This T cell receptor (beta chain) was identified during a study of immune cell composition in non-small cell lung cancer. This table comes from immunoSEQ multiplex PCR, and its TCRdb copy is limited to in-frame clones, with some not included. The data contain approximately 1,800 clones, around 78% of them singletons. This CDR3 comprises 16 residues. V was shortened by 0 bases and J by 1 base, with 11 bases between the two germline ends. CDR1 is SEHNR, CDR2 FQNEAQ, per germline (reference sequence). Sequencing input: lung tumor tissue. The chain has TRBV7-9 and TRBJ2-3; TRBD2 might be the D (5 bases). The source is a human donor with non-small cell lung cancer. The CDR3 DNA reads as TGTGCCAGCAGCTTAGCGCGGGCGCGGGGCACAGATACGCAGTATTTT. Translation: CASSLARARGTDTQYF.